Listed below are T cell receptor beta chains from one sample, sequenced in a study of blood T cell repertoires in COVID-19. The method was immunoSEQ multiplex PCR; TCRdb's version includes in-frame clones alone and lacks a portion of them. Counted here are around 80,000 clones, around nine tenths occurring once; the ten biggest clones make up more than 4.5%. The sample was peripheral blood. Receptor source: a woman aged 80 or older with acute or convalescent COVID-19. Both conserved end residues are trimmed from each CDR3. Clone size is given for some rows only: seen once, a few or many times, or a class if the clone is expanded.

clone_size: -; v_call: TRBV7-2; cdr3_aa: ASSQQGAGGANVLT
clone_size: -; v_call: TRBV18; cdr3_aa: ASSPKTGGPEQY
clone_size: -; v_call: TRBV2; cdr3_aa: ASRGTGTNEQF
clone_size: -; v_call: TRBV7-2; cdr3_aa: ASSVRQRPRNTEAF
clone_size: -; v_call: TRBV6-2/TRBV6-3; cdr3_aa: ASSYGDRGIWGQY
clone_size: -; v_call: TRBV12-3/TRBV12-4; cdr3_aa: ASSLQGDTQY
clone_size: -; v_call: TRBV4-1; cdr3_aa: ASSQEAGGLYNEQF
clone_size: -; v_call: TRBV20-1; cdr3_aa: SASQQGSTDTQY
clone_size: -; v_call: TRBV5-1; cdr3_aa: ASSLDRHEQF
clone_size: few; v_call: TRBV7-2; cdr3_aa: ASSLVLLQGTGQPQH
clone_size: -; v_call: TRBV7-2; cdr3_aa: ASSPNLANKIEQF
clone_size: -; v_call: TRBV5-5; cdr3_aa: ASSLIAGGPH
clone_size: -; v_call: TRBV19; cdr3_aa: ASSIGRDYGYT
clone_size: -; v_call: TRBV7-9; cdr3_aa: ASRRSYGYT
clone_size: few; v_call: TRBV5-6; cdr3_aa: ASSSSGGGQTAKNIQY
clone_size: -; v_call: TRBV15; cdr3_aa: ATSRDIYSGGRNTEAF
clone_size: -; v_call: TRBV6-5; cdr3_aa: ASSPGTSNYGYT
clone_size: -; v_call: TRBV12-3/TRBV12-4; cdr3_aa: ASSWARREQY
clone_size: once; v_call: TRBV5-4; cdr3_aa: ASSSRTGTSTDTQY
clone_size: -; v_call: TRBV7-3; cdr3_aa: ASSTAGTRHYNEQF
clone_size: -; v_call: TRBV9; cdr3_aa: ASSSRTGGNTIY
clone_size: -; v_call: TRBV10-3; cdr3_aa: ATRQGNQPQH
clone_size: -; v_call: TRBV19; cdr3_aa: ASSDRGQKNEKLF
clone_size: -; v_call: TRBV7-9; cdr3_aa: ASSSPSGSYNEQF